This T cell receptor (beta chain) was observed in a study of T cell changes during pregnancy in multiple sclerosis. CDR3 size: 12 residues. Germline CDR1 SEHNR, CDR2 FQNEAQ (reference sequence). Trimming left V 5 bases short and J 7 bases short, with 11 bases between. Assay used: immunoSEQ multiplex PCR; TCRdb lists only in-frame clones, some missing. This sample has about 21,000 clones, with less than 95% found just once. The sequence was obtained from a female donor with multiple sclerosis, enrolled in a pregnancy study. The source material was CD4+ T cells from peripheral blood mononuclear cells, sampled in the third trimester of pregnancy. This rearrangement joins TRBV7-9 to TRBJ2-5, with D perhaps matching TRBD2 (6 bases). The CDR3 DNA follows: TGTGCCAGCAGCACGGAGGGTGGGACCCAGTACTTC. Translated: CASSTEGGTQYF. Combining the CDR3 with reference TRBV7-9 and TRBJ2-5 gives the whole variable domain DTGVSQNPRHKITKRGQNVTFRCDPISEHNRLYWYRQTLGQGPEFLTYFQNEAQLEKSRLLSDRFSAERPKGSFSTLEIQRTEQGDSAMYLCASSTEGGTQYFGPGTRLLVL.